Below, 20 T cell receptor beta chains from the same sample are listed, as sequenced in a study of T cell responses to AZD1222 COVID-19 vaccine. Profiling relied on immunoSEQ multiplex PCR, and the TCRdb table lists in-frame clones only, not all of them. Counted here are fewer than 150,000 clones, 85% to 90% occurring once; the ten biggest clones make up about 4%. Sequences were derived from peripheral blood, sampled 28 days after the second AZD1222 dose. The receptors shown here come from an adult who received the AZD1222 COVID-19 vaccine.

The chain carries TRBV7-8 and TRBJ1-3; perhaps TRBD1 as D (6 bases). V was trimmed by 5 bases and J by 4 bases, leaving 12 bases between them. Germline lookup yields CDR1 SGHVS and CDR2 FQNEAQ. This CDR3 has 14 residues. CDR3 nucleotide sequence: TGTGCCAGCAGCCTCAGGACAGTAGGAAACACCATATATTTT. This encodes CASSLRTVGNTIYF.

The chain joins TRBV27 to TRBJ2-2; D perhaps matches TRBD2 (5 bases). Trimming stripped 6 bases from V and 0 bases from J, with 11 bases between. Per germline, CDR1 MNHEY and CDR2 SMNVEV (reference sequence). The CDR3 is 15 residues long. CDR3 sequence reads: CASRRTEANTGELFF. The CDR3 DNA sequence: TGTGCCAGCAGGAGGACGGAGGCGAACACCGGGGAGCTGTTTTTT.

The chain couples TRBV5-6 to TRBJ2-7; 8 nucleotides align to TRBD1. There are 13 residues in the CDR3. CDR1 SGHDT and CDR2 YYEEEE come from the germline V gene. With 5 bases clipped from V and 4 bases from J, the junction kept 5 bases outside the gene matches. CDR3 nucleotides: TGTGCCAGCAGTAGTGACAGGGGATACGAGCAGTACTTC. This encodes CASSSDRGYEQYF.

In this sample, this clone turned up once. This chain links TRBV7-6 with TRBJ1-3; no clear D. V lost 5 bases and J 2 bases, leaving 16 bases between the germline ends. This CDR3 region has 16 residues. Germline lookup yields CDR1 SGHVS and CDR2 FNYEAQ. CDR3 coding DNA: TGTGCCAGCAGCCAATTCCTGGGTCTTACTGGAAACACCATATATTTT. This codes for CASSQFLGLTGNTIYF.

This clone showed up just once. V is TRBV20-1 and J is TRBJ2-5; 10 bases are shared with TRBD2. V trimming: 3 bases; J trimming: 3 bases; junction bases outside the gene matches: 7. Germline V gives CDR1 DFQATT, CDR2 SNEGSKA (reference sequence). The CDR3 length is 15 residues. The CDR3 loop reads CSASRASGGKETQYF. CDR3 sequence (DNA): TGCAGTGCTAGTAGGGCTAGCGGGGGAAAAGAGACCCAGTACTTC.

The chain recombines TRBV19 with TRBJ1-5, with D maybe TRBD1 (6 bases). V lost 6 bases to trimming and J lost 1 base, with 16 bases between them. Germline V gene lookup returns CDR1 LNHDA and CDR2 SQIVND (reference sequence). This CDR3 comprises 16 residues. For the CDR3, the DNA is TGTGCCAGTAGGCAACAGGGTCGATGGAGCAATCAGCCCCAGCATTTT. Its translation: CASRQQGRWSNQPQHF. Full variable domain (rest looked up from reference TRBV19 and TRBJ1-5): DGGITQSPKYLFRKEGQNVTLSCEQNLNHDAMYWYRQDPGQGLRLIYYSQIVNDFQKGDIAEGYSVSREKKESFPLTVTSAQKNPTAFYLCASRQQGRWSNQPQHFGDGTRLSIL.

The chain couples TRBV18 to TRBJ1-1; D remains ambiguous. V lost 3 bases, J lost 0 bases, and 11 bases lay in between. This CDR3 has 15 amino acids. Germline V gene data show CDR1 as KGHSH and CDR2 as LQKENI. CDR3 residues: CASSPGNSMNTEAFF. In DNA form, the CDR3 reads TGTGCCAGCTCACCGGGCAACAGTATGAACACTGAAGCTTTCTTT.

V is TRBV12-5 and J is TRBJ2-1; 8 bases match TRBD1. V lost 1 base to trimming and J lost 6 bases; unmatched junction nucleotides: 5. This CDR3 has 15 amino acids. The germline V gene encodes CDR1 LGHNT and CDR2 FRNRAP. In nucleotides, the CDR3 is TGTGCTAGTGGTTTGGGGGGACAGGTCGGCAATGAGCAGTTCTTC. It translates to CASGLGGQVGNEQFF.

The rearrangement uses TRBV21-1 and TRBJ1-2; the D segment call TRBD1 is taken from the table without a DNA check. TRBV21-1 is a listed pseudogene. The CDR3 spans 13 residues. The CDR3: CASSEGQLYGYTF. In DNA, the CDR3 is TGTGCCAGCAGCGAAGGACAGCTTTATGGCTACACCTTC.

The genes are TRBV19 and TRBJ2-7; D gene uncertain. Trimming took off 0 bases at V and 7 bases at J, with 10 bases between the two ends. Germline values: CDR1 LNHDA, CDR2 SQIVND (reference sequence). The CDR3 has 13 residues. CDR3 loop: CASSIDPGFEQYF. The CDR3 nucleotides read TGTGCCAGTAGTATAGATCCTGGCTTTGAGCAGTACTTC.

CDR3 DNA sequence: TGTGCCACCAGCAGAGGAGGGGGGAGCACAGATACGCAGTATTTT. It specifies CATSRGGGSTDTQYF. The rearrangement uses TRBV15 and TRBJ2-3; D may be TRBD1 or TRBD2 (6 bases each). CDR1 is LNHNV, CDR2 YYDKDF, per germline (reference sequence). Trimming took 1 base from V and 0 from J, leaving 8 bases between them. The CDR3 has 15 residues.

This chain links TRBV4-2 with TRBJ2-3; TRBD1 might be the D (6 bases). The CDR3 is 17 amino acids. The ends were cut back, 1 base at V and 0 bases at J, with 14 bases in the middle. Per the germline V gene, CDR1 is LGHNA and CDR2 is YNFKEQ. CDR3 protein: CASSQGKGRGSTDTQYF. In DNA form, the CDR3 reads TGTGCCAGCAGCCAAGGGAAGGGAAGGGGGAGCACAGATACGCAGTATTTT.

V and J are TRBV21-1 and TRBJ1-5. TRBV21-1 is a known pseudogene. The CDR3 has 16 amino acids. In DNA form, the CDR3 reads TGTGCCAGCAGCAAAGGAGGCTCGAATAGCAATCAGCCCCAGCATTTT. Translating gives CASSKGGSNSNQPQHF.

The J gene is TRBJ2-5, the V gene TRBV7-2, with D perhaps given as TRBD1 or TRBD2 (5 bases each). The germline V and J ends were trimmed by 9 bases and 5 bases, with 10 bases remaining between them. Germline V gives CDR1 SGHTA, CDR2 FQGNSA. This CDR3 has 11 residues. The CDR3 loop reads CAREEGETQYF. The CDR3 DNA follows: TGTGCCAGGGAAGAGGGGGAGACCCAGTACTTC.

This chain joins TRBV6-1 and TRBJ1-2; D not certain. CDR1 and CDR2 (germline): MNHNS, SASEGT. V was clipped by 2 bases and J by 11 bases, with 18 bases between them. This CDR3 region has 14 residues. CDR3 sequence: CASSEHPGPEEYTF. CDR3 bases: TGTGCCAGCAGTGAACATCCAGGCCCGGAGGAGTACACCTTC.

The chain joins TRBV24-1 to TRBJ2-3, with 8 bases matching TRBD1. V was pared by 2 bases and J by 2 bases, with 5 bases of the junction left unmatched. CDR3 length: 16 amino acids. CDR1 and CDR2 from the germline V gene are KGHDR and SFDVKD. In DNA, the CDR3 is TGTGCCACCAGTGATTCCGGGGACAGGACCACAGATACGCAGTATTTT. Residues: CATSDSGDRTTDTQYF.

This clone occurred once. The chain carries TRBV2 and TRBJ1-6, with D uncertain. The CDR3 runs to 11 residues. Trimming took 5 bases from V and 15 from J, leaving 11 bases between them. CDR1 is SNHLY and CDR2 is FYNNEI in the germline V gene. The CDR3 DNA follows: TGTGCCAGCAGTCCCTCCCCTGACCTCCACTTT. It yields the protein CASSPSPDLHF. The full variable domain, with the rest looked up from reference TRBV2 and TRBJ1-6, is EPEVTQTPSHQVTQMGQEVILRCVPISNHLYFYWYRQILGQKVEFLVSFYNNEISEKSEIFDDQFSVERPDGSNFTLKIRSTKLEDSAMYFCASSPSPDLHFGNGTRLTVT.

The V and J genes are TRBV6-5 and TRBJ2-7; 10 positions agree with TRBD1. V gave up 6 bases and J gave up 5 bases; unmatched junction bases: 7. This CDR3 region has 14 residues. The germline V gene has CDR1 MNHEY and CDR2 SVGAGI. CDR3 sequence (DNA): TGTGCCAGCAGAAACAGACAGGGGGCGGACGAGCAGTACTTC. Amino acid sequence: CASRNRQGADEQYF.

V usage is TRBV4-2 and J usage is TRBJ2-3; 9 bases align to TRBD2. This CDR3 has 16 residues. The ends lost 0 bases at V and 4 bases at J; junction bases unmatched: 5. CDR1 LGHNA and CDR2 YNFKEQ come from the germline V gene. The DNA of the CDR3 is TGTGCCAGCAGCCAAGAGAGCGCGGGGGGGGCAGATACGCAGTATTTT. Protein product: CASSQESAGGADTQYF.

The chain joins TRBV28 to TRBJ1-5, with a tentative D call TRBD1 (5 bases). The CDR3 totals 20 residues. CDR1 and CDR2 from the germline V gene are MDHEN and SYDVKM. Trimming left V 2 bases short and J 0 bases short, with 23 bases between. In nucleotides, the CDR3 is TGTGCCAGCAGTTTAGTGGAGGGACCAAGGGGTGTGTATAGCAATCAGCCCCAGCATTTT. Translating it yields CASSLVEGPRGVYSNQPQHF.